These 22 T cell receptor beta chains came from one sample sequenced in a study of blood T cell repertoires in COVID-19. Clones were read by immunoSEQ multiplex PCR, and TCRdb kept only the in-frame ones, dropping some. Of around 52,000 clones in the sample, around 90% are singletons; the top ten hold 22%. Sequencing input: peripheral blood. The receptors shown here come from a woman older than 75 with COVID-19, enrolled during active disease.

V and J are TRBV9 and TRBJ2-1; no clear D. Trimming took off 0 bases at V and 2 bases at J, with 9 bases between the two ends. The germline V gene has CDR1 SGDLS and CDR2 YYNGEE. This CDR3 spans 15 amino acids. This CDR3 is CASSVDGWAYNEQFF. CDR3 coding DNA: TGTGCCAGCAGCGTAGACGGGTGGGCCTACAATGAGCAGTTCTTC.

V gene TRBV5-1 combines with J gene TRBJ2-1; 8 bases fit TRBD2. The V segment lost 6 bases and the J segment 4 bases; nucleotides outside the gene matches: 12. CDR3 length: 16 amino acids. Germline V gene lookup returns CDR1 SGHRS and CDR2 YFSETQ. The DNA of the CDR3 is TGCGCCAGCACCCCTCGTCCGAGCGGGGGTTACAATGAGCAGTTCTTC. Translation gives CASTPRPSGGYNEQFF.

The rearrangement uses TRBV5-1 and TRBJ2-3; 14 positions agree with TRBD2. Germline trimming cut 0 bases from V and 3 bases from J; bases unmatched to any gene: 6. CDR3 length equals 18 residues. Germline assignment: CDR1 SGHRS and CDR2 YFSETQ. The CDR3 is CASSLGLAGGPRTDTQYF. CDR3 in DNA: TGCGCCAGCAGCTTGGGACTAGCGGGGGGGCCGCGGACAGATACGCAGTATTTT.

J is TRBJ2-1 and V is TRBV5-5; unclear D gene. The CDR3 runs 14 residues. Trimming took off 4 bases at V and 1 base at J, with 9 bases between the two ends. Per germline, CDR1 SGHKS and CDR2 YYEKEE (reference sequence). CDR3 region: CASSPVASYNEQFF. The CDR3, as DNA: TGTGCCAGCAGCCCGGTAGCATCCTACAATGAGCAGTTCTTC.

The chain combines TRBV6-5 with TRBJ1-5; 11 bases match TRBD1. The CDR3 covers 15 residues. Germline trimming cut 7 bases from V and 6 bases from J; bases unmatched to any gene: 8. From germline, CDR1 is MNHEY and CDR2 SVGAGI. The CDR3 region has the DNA TGTGCCAGCATTTTAGGACAGGGGGCGCGTCAGCCCCAGCATTTT. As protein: CASILGQGARQPQHF.

The CDR3 region has the DNA TGCGCCAGCAGCAAGCAAGACAGGGGCTCTGGAAACACCATATATTTT. It encodes CASSKQDRGSGNTIYF. The chain combines TRBV5-1 with TRBJ1-3; 8 bases agree with TRBD1. J was trimmed by 0 bases and V by 4 bases; bases with no gene match: 6. This CDR3 comprises 16 residues. The germline gives CDR1 SGHRS, CDR2 YFSETQ.

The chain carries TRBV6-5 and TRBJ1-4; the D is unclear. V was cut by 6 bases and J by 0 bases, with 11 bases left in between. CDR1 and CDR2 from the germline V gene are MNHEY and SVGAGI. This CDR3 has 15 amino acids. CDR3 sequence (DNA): TGTGCCAGCAGCCGGGAATTTGCAACTAATGAAAAACTGTTTTTT. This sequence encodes CASSREFATNEKLFF.

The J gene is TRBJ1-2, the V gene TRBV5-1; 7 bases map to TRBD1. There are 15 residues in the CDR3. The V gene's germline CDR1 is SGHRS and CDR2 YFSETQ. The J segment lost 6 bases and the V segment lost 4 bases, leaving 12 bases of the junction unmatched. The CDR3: CASSTDRSRGDGYTF. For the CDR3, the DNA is TGCGCCAGCAGCACGGACAGGAGTAGGGGTGATGGCTACACCTTC.

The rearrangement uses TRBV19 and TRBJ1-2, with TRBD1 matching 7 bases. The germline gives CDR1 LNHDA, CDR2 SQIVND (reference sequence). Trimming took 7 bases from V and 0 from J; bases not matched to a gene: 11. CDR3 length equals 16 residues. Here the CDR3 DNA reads TGTGCCAGTACCCATTTGGGACAGTCAACTAACTATGGCTACACCTTC. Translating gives CASTHLGQSTNYGYTF.

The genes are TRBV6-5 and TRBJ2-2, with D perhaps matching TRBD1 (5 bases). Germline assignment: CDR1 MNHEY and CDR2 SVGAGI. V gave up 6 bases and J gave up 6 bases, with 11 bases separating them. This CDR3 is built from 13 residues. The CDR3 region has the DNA TGTGCCAGCAGATTGCAGGGCGCCGGGGAGCTGTTTTTT. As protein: CASRLQGAGELFF.

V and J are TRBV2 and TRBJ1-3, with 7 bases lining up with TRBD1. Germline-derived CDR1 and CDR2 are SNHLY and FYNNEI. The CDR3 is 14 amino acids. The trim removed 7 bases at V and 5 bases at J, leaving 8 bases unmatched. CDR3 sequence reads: CASNIQGSRNTIYF. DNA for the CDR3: TGTGCCAGCAATATACAGGGGTCTAGAAACACCATATATTTT.

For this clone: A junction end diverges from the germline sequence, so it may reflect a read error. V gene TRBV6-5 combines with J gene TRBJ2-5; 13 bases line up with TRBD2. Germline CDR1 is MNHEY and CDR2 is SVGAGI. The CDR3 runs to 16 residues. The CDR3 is CASSFGTSGEQGTQYF. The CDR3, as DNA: TGTGCCAGCAGTTTCGGGACTAGCGGGGAACAAGGGACCCAGTACTTC.

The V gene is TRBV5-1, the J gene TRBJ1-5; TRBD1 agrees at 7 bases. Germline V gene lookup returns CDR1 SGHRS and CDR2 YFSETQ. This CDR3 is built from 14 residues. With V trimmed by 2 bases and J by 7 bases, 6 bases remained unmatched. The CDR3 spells CASSFGQGEQPQHF. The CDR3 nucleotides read TGCGCCAGCAGCTTTGGGCAGGGGGAACAGCCCCAGCATTTT.

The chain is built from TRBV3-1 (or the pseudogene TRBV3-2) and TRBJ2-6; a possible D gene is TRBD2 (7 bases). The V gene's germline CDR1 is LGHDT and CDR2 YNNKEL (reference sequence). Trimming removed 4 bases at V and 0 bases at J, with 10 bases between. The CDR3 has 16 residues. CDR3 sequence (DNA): TGTGCCAGCAGCCTCCGGGGGGCCTCTGGGGCCAACGTCCTGACTTTC. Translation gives CASSLRGASGANVLTF.

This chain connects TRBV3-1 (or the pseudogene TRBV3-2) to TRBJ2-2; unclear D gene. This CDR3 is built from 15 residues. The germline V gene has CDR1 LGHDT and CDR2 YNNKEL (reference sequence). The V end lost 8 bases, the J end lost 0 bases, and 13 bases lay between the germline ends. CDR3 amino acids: CASALQSANTGELFF. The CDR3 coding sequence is TGTGCCAGCGCCCTACAGTCAGCGAACACCGGGGAGCTGTTTTTT.

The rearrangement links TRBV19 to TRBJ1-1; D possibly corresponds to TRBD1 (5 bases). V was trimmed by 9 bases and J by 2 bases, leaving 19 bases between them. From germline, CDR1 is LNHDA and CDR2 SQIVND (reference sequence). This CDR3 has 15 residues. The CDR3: CASNAGRGLNTEAFF. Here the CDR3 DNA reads TGTGCCAGCAACGCGGGGCGGGGGTTAAACACTGAAGCTTTCTTT.

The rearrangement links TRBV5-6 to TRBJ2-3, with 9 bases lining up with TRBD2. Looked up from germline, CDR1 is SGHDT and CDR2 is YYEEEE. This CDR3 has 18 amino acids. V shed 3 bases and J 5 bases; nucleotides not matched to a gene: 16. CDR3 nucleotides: TGTGCCAGCAGCTCGTGGGGACTAGCCCAAATCCGGGTAGATACGCAGTATTTT. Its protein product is CASSSWGLAQIRVDTQYF.

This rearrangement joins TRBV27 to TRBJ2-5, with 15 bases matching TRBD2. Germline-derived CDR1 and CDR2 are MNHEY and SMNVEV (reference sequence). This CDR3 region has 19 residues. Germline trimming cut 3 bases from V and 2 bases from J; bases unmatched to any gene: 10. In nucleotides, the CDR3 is TGTGCCAGCAGTTTCATGAGGACTAGCGGGGGGGGAACACAAGAGACCCAGTACTTC. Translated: CASSFMRTSGGGTQETQYF.

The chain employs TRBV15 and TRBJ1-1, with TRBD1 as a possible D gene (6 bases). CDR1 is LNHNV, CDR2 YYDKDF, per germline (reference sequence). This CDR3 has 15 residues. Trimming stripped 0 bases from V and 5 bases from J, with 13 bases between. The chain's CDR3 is CATSRETVRGTEAFF. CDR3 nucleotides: TGTGCCACCAGCAGAGAAACGGTCAGGGGTACTGAAGCTTTCTTT.

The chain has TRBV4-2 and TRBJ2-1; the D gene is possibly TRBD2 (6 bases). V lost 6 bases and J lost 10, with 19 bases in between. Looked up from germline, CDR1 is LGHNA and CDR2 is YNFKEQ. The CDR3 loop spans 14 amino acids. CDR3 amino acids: CASSRTLAETEQFF. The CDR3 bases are TGTGCCAGCAGTCGAACCTTAGCGGAGACGGAGCAGTTCTTC.

The CDR3 bases are TGTGCCAGCAGTGAGGTAGGGGGGGGCGCTGAGCAGTTCTTC. Its translation: CASSEVGGGAEQFF. This sequence joins TRBV2 and TRBJ2-1; D possibly corresponds to TRBD2 (7 bases). The V gene's germline CDR1 is SNHLY and CDR2 FYNNEI. V was cut by 3 bases and J by 9 bases, with 15 bases left in between. The CDR3 runs 14 residues.

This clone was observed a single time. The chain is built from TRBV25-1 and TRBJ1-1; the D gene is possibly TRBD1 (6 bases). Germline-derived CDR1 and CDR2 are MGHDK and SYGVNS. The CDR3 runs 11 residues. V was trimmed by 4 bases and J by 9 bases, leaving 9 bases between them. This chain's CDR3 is CASSGGQQAFF. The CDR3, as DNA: TGTGCCAGCAGTGGAGGACAGCAAGCTTTCTTT.